Shown below are 27 T cell receptor beta chains from a single sample sequenced in a study of cytomegalovirus exposure and HLA in healthy donors. Amplification used 60 Vbeta primers and 13 Jbeta primers. The table came from immunoSEQ multiplex PCR; TCRdb's copy has only in-frame clones and leaves some out. The sample shows 90,000 to 100,000 clones, roughly three quarters of them seen only once. The sequencing sample was made of PBMCs. All receptors derive from a man aged 40-49 years in good health and CMV-seronegative.

This chain joins TRBV21-1 and TRBJ2-1; the table's D call of TRBD1 was not tested on the DNA. TRBV21-1 is reported as a pseudogene. The CDR3 loop spans 17 amino acids. This CDR3 reads CASSKGRGQGSYNEQFF. The CDR3 DNA follows: TGTGCCAGCAGCAAAGGGAGGGGACAGGGGTCCTACAATGAGCAGTTCTTC.

The chain joins TRBV7-9 to TRBJ2-7, with D maybe TRBD1 (5 bases). CDR1 and CDR2 from the germline V gene are SEHNR and FQNEAQ (reference sequence). This CDR3 contains 15 residues. Trimming removed 1 base at V and 0 bases at J, with 10 bases between. The CDR3 bases are TGTGCCAGCAGCTTAGTCCAGGGCAGCTCCTACGAGCAGTACTTC. Encoded protein: CASSLVQGSSYEQYF.

This clone appeared a single time. The chain has TRBV28 and TRBJ2-7, with TRBD1 as a possible D gene (5 bases). The CDR3 length is 15 residues. V gave up 2 bases and J gave up 2 bases, with 13 bases separating them. Germline assignment: CDR1 MDHEN and CDR2 SYDVKM. Written as DNA, the CDR3 is TGTGCCAGCAGTTTAATGGTCAGGGTGGCCTACGAGCAGTACTTC. It yields the protein CASSLMVRVAYEQYF.

The CDR3 region has the DNA TGCGCCAGCAGTCAATGGGCAACAGGGGGCGGTTCACCCCTCCACTTT. Amino acids: CASSQWATGGGSPLHF. The chain carries TRBV23-1 and TRBJ1-6; 9 bases fit TRBD1. TRBV23-1 is an open reading frame whose function is uncertain. The CDR3 is 16 amino acids. V lost 1 base to trimming and J lost 9 bases; unmatched junction nucleotides: 7.

This sequence joins TRBV28 and TRBJ2-4, with TRBD2 matching 11 bases. The length of the CDR3 is 18 residues. V was pared by 5 bases and J by 1 base, with 10 bases of the junction left unmatched. In germline, CDR1 is MDHEN, CDR2 SYDVKM. CDR3: CASSPGASGRIAKNIQYF. In DNA, the CDR3 is TGTGCCAGCAGTCCCGGGGCTAGCGGGAGGATTGCCAAAAACATTCAGTACTTC.

The chain has TRBV19 and TRBJ2-2; 16 bases match TRBD2. After removal of 5 bases from V and 4 bases from J, the junction contained 7 bases not matched to a gene. CDR3 length: 18 amino acids. The germline V gene has CDR1 LNHDA and CDR2 SQIVND (reference sequence). The CDR3 DNA follows: TGTGCCAGTAGTGGGGGACTAGCGGGAGGGTGGGGCACCGGGGAGCTGTTTTTT. It is translated as CASSGGLAGGWGTGELFF.

J is TRBJ1-6 and V is TRBV5-6, with D hard to call. Germline V CDR1 and CDR2: SGHDT, YYEEEE. This CDR3 comprises 12 residues. V was shortened by 0 bases and J by 9 bases, with 4 bases between the two germline ends. The CDR3 nucleotides read TGTGCCAGCAGCTTGGTACTTTCACCCCTCCACTTT. Translating gives CASSLVLSPLHF.

The J gene is TRBJ1-1, the V gene TRBV27; 8 bases agree with TRBD1. The CDR3 runs to 16 residues. Germline CDR1 reads MNHEY; CDR2 reads SMNVEV (reference sequence). The junction had 5 bases not matched to a gene; V was cut back by 2 bases and J by 0 bases. CDR3 nucleotides: TGTGCCAGCAGTTTACACGGACAGGGCGTGAACACTGAAGCTTTCTTT. This encodes CASSLHGQGVNTEAFF.

The chain links TRBV5-4 to TRBJ2-5, with 8 bases that match TRBD1. The CDR3 has 15 amino acids. Germline trimming cut 3 bases from V and 1 base from J; bases unmatched to any gene: 5. The germline CDR1 and CDR2 sequences are SGHNT and YYREEE (reference sequence). The DNA of the CDR3 is TGTGCCAGCAGCTCACAAACAGGGGGCCAAGAGACCCAGTACTTC. Translation gives CASSSQTGGQETQYF.

This clone was counted between two and nine times. The rearrangement links TRBV18 to TRBJ2-7; 7 bases align to TRBD1. This CDR3 is built from 17 residues. Germline V CDR1 and CDR2: KGHSH, LQKENI. With V trimmed by 4 bases and J by 6 bases, 18 bases remained unmatched. CDR3 DNA: TGTGCCAGCTCACTACCACCTACGACAGGGTTACGCTCCGAGCAGTACTTC. Its translation: CASSLPPTTGLRSEQYF.

The chain uses TRBV4-3 and TRBJ2-1, with 10 bases identical to TRBD2. The junction had 14 bases not matched to a gene; V was cut back by 0 bases and J by 6 bases. The CDR3 totals 19 residues. The V gene's germline CDR1 is LGHNA and CDR2 YSLEER. CDR3: CASSQDSPRWVAGGNEQFF. The CDR3 DNA is TGCGCCAGCAGCCAAGATAGCCCCCGTTGGGTAGCGGGGGGCAATGAGCAGTTCTTC.

The rearrangement joins TRBV7-2 to TRBJ1-6, with 9 bases matching TRBD1. V lost 1 base and J lost 7; bases outside the gene matches: 5. The CDR3 contains 16 residues. Germline V gene data show CDR1 as SGHTA and CDR2 as FQGNSA. CDR3 DNA: TGTGCCAGCAGCTTAGATACCGGACAGGGGAATTCACCCCTCCACTTT. Encoded protein: CASSLDTGQGNSPLHF.

V is TRBV30 and J is TRBJ2-1, with 7 bases identical to TRBD2. After removal of 0 bases from V and 0 bases from J, the junction contained 5 bases not matched to a gene. The CDR3 contains 16 residues. From germline, CDR1 is GTSNPN and CDR2 SVGIG (reference sequence). The CDR3 loop is CAWSVQAGSSYNEQFF. For the CDR3, the DNA is TGTGCCTGGAGTGTCCAAGCGGGGAGCTCCTACAATGAGCAGTTCTTC.

The genes are TRBV19 and TRBJ2-1, with D possibly TRBD1 on 6 matching bases. Per germline, CDR1 LNHDA and CDR2 SQIVND (reference sequence). Trimming left V 10 bases short and J 0 bases short, with 13 bases between. The CDR3 runs to 14 residues. The chain's CDR3 is CATTSDSSYNEQFF. DNA of the CDR3: TGTGCCACTACCTCGGACAGCTCCTACAATGAGCAGTTCTTC. Full variable domain (remainder filled in from reference TRBV19 and TRBJ2-1): DGGITQSPKYLFRKEGQNVTLSCEQNLNHDAMYWYRQDPGQGLRLIYYSQIVNDFQKGDIAEGYSVSREKKESFPLTVTSAQKNPTAFYLCATTSDSSYNEQFFGPGTRLTVL.

The CDR3 bases are TGTGCCACCAGCAGAGATGGAGGACAGCCCCAGCATTTT. Its translation: CATSRDGGQPQHF. The rearrangement joins TRBV15 to TRBJ1-5; D is undetermined. CDR3 size: 13 residues. Per germline, CDR1 LNHNV and CDR2 YYDKDF (reference sequence). The ends were cut back, 0 bases at V and 7 bases at J, with 7 bases in the middle.

This chain connects TRBV11-3 to TRBJ2-1; 7 bases map to TRBD2. This CDR3 spans 16 amino acids. Trimming at V came to 0 bases and at J to 5 bases, leaving 7 bases not matched to a gene. Germline CDR1 SGHNT, CDR2 YENEEA. Here the CDR3 DNA reads TGTGCCAGCAGCTTAGATTCGGGAGGAATGGACAATGAGCAGTTCTTC. Translation gives CASSLDSGGMDNEQFF.

This clone came up once. This rearrangement joins TRBV5-4 to TRBJ2-3; 16 positions agree with TRBD2. CDR1 SGHNT and CDR2 YYREEE come from the germline V gene (reference sequence). The CDR3 contains 20 residues. With V trimmed by 4 bases and J by 2 bases, 13 bases remained unmatched. The CDR3: CASSTGTSGGASLLTDTQYF. In nucleotides, the CDR3 is TGTGCCAGCAGCACCGGGACTAGCGGGGGGGCCAGTCTCCTCACAGATACGCAGTATTTT.

This clone was seen once. This chain uses TRBV15 with TRBJ1-5, with D tentatively TRBD1 (5 bases). Germline V gene sequence: CDR1 LNHNV, CDR2 YYDKDF (reference sequence). The V end was cut by 0 bases, the J end by 5 bases, with 11 bases between. The length of the CDR3 is 15 residues. The CDR3 region has the DNA TGTGCCACCAGCAGAGATTACAGGCAGGATCAGCCCCAGCATTTT. Protein: CATSRDYRQDQPQHF.

The rearrangement links TRBV29-1 to TRBJ2-5; 9 positions agree with TRBD2. V was clipped by 4 bases and J by 3 bases; unmatched bases: 18. The CDR3 spans 18 residues. Per the germline V gene, CDR1 is SQVTM and CDR2 is ANQGSEA. The CDR3 sequence: CSVVFPLLAGGGEETQYF. CDR3 nucleotides: TGCAGCGTTGTTTTCCCACTACTCGCGGGAGGGGGGGAAGAGACCCAGTACTTC.

Only one count was recorded for this clone. This CDR3 reads CASSLARGVANTEAFF. The CDR3 DNA reads TGTGCCAGCAGCTTGGCCAGGGGGGTGGCGAACACTGAAGCTTTCTTT. This chain uses TRBV5-8 with TRBJ1-1; 7 bases fit TRBD1. With V trimmed by 0 bases and J by 1 base, 6 bases remained unmatched. CDR1 is SGHTS, CDR2 YDEGEE, per germline. The length of the CDR3 is 16 residues.

This clone has just one count. V and J are TRBV25-1 and TRBJ2-7, with TRBD1 identical over 7 bases. The germline CDR1 and CDR2 sequences are MGHDK and SYGVNS. J lost 2 bases, V lost 7 bases, and 8 bases had no gene match. The CDR3 has 14 amino acids. The CDR3 coding sequence is TGTGCCAGCAAGCCGGGACAGAGCCCCTACGAGCAGTACTTC. Translating gives CASKPGQSPYEQYF.

The chain has TRBV5-4 and TRBJ1-1; possibly TRBD1 for D (6 bases). The CDR3 has 16 amino acids. Germline V gene sequence: CDR1 SGHNT, CDR2 YYREEE (reference sequence). The V and J ends lost 3 bases and 4 bases respectively, with 19 bases between them. CDR3 in amino acids: CASSSRATGLITEAFF. CDR3 sequence (DNA): TGTGCCAGCAGCTCGAGAGCGACAGGCTTGATCACTGAAGCTTTCTTT.

This chain connects TRBV2 to TRBJ2-6, with 14 bases fitting TRBD2. V lost 11 bases to trimming and J lost 4 bases; unmatched junction nucleotides: 10. CDR1 is SNHLY, CDR2 FYNNEI, per germline. The CDR3 spans 17 residues. CDR3 sequence reads: CAGGTSGGRAGANVLTF. DNA for the CDR3: TGTGCCGGAGGGACTAGCGGGGGCCGAGCGGGGGCCAACGTCCTGACTTTC.

The gene calls are TRBV27 and TRBJ2-3, with TRBD2 matching 7 bases. Trimming at V came to 0 bases and at J to 0 bases, leaving 12 bases not matched to a gene. From germline, CDR1 is MNHEY and CDR2 SMNVEV (reference sequence). This CDR3 has 19 residues. In nucleotides, the CDR3 is TGTGCCAGCAGTTTATCGATTATAGCGGGCCTCGCTAGCACAGATACGCAGTATTTT. Protein product: CASSLSIIAGLASTDTQYF.

This clone came up a few times. The rearrangement joins TRBV27 to TRBJ1-1; maybe TRBD1 (6 bases). V lost 7 bases and J lost 1, with 10 bases in between. CDR1 and CDR2 from the germline V gene are MNHEY and SMNVEV (reference sequence). The CDR3 is 13 residues long. CDR3: CASIAQGNTEAFF. DNA for the CDR3: TGTGCCAGCATAGCACAGGGGAACACTGAAGCTTTCTTT.

To note about this clone: The sample contains more than one DNA sequence encoding this CDR3. V gene TRBV11-2 combines with J gene TRBJ1-5; 7 bases agree with TRBD1. This CDR3 spans 14 amino acids. Per the germline V gene, CDR1 is SGHAT and CDR2 is FQNNGV. V was clipped by 5 bases and J by 3 bases; unmatched bases: 4. CDR3 sequence reads: CASSRTGVNQPQHF. CDR3 sequence (DNA): TGTGCCAGCAGCCGTACAGGGGTCAATCAGCCCCAGCATTTT. Combining the CDR3 with reference TRBV11-2 and TRBJ1-5 gives the whole variable domain EAGVAQSPRYKIIEKRQSVAFWCNPISGHATLYWYQQILGQGPKLLIQFQNNGVVDDSQLPKDRFSAERLKGVDSTLKIQPAKLEDSAVYLCASSRTGVNQPQHFGDGTRLSIL.

Worth noting for this clone: At one of its ends the junction is not consistent with the germline gene, which may arise from a read error. V and J are TRBV7-9 and TRBJ2-5; no clear D. Looked up from germline, CDR1 is SEHNR and CDR2 is FQNEAQ (reference sequence). The CDR3 runs to 12 residues. The CDR3 region is CSSSLDLETQYF. DNA for the CDR3: TGTTCCAGCAGCTTAGACTTGGAGACCCAGTACTTC.